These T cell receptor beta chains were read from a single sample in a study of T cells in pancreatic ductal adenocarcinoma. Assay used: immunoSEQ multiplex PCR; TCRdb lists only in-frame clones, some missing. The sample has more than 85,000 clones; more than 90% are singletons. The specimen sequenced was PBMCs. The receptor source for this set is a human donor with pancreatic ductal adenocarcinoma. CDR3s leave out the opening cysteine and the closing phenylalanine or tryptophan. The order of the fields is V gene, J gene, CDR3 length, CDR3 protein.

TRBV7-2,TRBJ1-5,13,ASSPGGAGHQPQH
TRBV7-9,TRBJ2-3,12,ASSLTGARDTQY
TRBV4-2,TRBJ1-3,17,ASSQDSTARFPSGNTIY
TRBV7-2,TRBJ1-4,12,ASSQRGPNEKLF
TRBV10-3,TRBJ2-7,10,AANRGGNEQY
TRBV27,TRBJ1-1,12,ASSPRGMNTEAF
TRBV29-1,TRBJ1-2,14,SVELWGQNSNYGYT
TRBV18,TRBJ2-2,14,ASSPGLGGDTGELF
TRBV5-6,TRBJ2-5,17,ASSSKYGTSGGARETQY
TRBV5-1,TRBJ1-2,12,AKTGTQINYGYT
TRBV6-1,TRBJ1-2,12,ASSETGPNYGYT
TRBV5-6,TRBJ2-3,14,ASSLLASGWLDTQY
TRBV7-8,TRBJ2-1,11,ASSLAGLNEQF
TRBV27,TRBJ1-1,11,ASKWDLNTEAF
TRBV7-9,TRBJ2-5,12,ASSLQALQETQY
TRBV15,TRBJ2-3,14,ATSRETGLGTDTQY
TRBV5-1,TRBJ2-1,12,ASSLGSPYNEQF
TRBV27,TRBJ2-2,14,ASSFLPGSNTGELF
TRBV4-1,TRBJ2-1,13,ASSQRDREVAEQF
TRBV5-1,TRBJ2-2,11,ASSHFLTGELF
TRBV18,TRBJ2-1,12,ASSPTSSYNEQF
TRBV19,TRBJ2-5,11,ASPQTGQETQY
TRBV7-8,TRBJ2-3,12,ASSPRETTDTQY
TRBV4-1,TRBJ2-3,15,ASSQAVAGLSTDTQY
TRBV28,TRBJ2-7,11,ASSLAGADLLG
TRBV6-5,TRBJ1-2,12,ASSRTGQSYGYT
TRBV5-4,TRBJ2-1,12,ASSAGYSYNEQF